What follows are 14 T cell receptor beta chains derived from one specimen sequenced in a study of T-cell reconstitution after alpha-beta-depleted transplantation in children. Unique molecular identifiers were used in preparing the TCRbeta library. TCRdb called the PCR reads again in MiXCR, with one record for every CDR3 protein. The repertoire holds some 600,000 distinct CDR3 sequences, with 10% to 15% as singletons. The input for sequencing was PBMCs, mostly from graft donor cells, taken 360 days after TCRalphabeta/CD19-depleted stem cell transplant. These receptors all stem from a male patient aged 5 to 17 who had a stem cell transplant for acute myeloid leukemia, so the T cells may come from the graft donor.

CDR3 nucleotides: TGTGCCAGCAGTTCAGAGACGGGATACGAGCAGTACTTC. Protein: CASSSETGYEQYF. The J gene is TRBJ2-7, the V gene TRBV6-2 or TRBV6-3, with D maybe TRBD2 (5 bases). V was shortened by 4 bases and J by 4 bases, with 11 bases between the two germline ends. Germline values: CDR1 MNHEY, CDR2 SVGEGT. This CDR3 has 13 residues.

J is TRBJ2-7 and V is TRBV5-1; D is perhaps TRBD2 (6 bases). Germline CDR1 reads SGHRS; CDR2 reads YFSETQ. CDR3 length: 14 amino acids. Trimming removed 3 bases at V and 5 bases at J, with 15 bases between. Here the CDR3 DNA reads TGCGCCAGCAGCTGGGCTGGAGGGACCAACGAGCAGTACTTC. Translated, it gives CASSWAGGTNEQYF.

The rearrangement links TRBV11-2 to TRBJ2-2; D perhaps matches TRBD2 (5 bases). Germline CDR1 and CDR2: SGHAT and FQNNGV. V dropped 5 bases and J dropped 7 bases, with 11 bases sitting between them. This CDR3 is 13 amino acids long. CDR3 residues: CASSPRGGGELFF. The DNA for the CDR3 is TGTGCCAGCAGCCCCCGGGGTGGCGGGGAGCTGTTTTTT. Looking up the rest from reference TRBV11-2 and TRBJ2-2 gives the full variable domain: EAGVAQSPRYKIIEKRQSVAFWCNPISGHATLYWYQQILGQGPKLLIQFQNNGVVDDSQLPKDRFSAERLKGVDSTLKIQPAKLEDSAVYLCASSPRGGGELFFGEGSRLTVL.

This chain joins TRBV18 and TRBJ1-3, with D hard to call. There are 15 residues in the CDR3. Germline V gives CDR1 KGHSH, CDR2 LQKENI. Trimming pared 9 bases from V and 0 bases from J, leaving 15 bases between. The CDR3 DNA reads TGTGCCAGTGTCAACGAACTACCCTCTGGAAACACCATATATTTT. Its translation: CASVNELPSGNTIYF. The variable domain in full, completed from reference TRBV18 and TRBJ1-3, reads NAGVMQNPRHLVRRRGQEARLRCSPMKGHSHVYWYRQLPEEGLKFMVYLQKENIIDESGMPKERFSAEFPKEGPSILRIQQVVRGDSAAYFCASVNELPSGNTIYFGEGSWLTVV.

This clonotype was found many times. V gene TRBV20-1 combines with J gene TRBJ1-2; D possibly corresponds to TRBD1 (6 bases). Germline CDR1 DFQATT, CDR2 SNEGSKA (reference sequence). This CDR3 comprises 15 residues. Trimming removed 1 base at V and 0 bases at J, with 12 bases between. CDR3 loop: CSARAQGRSNYGYTF. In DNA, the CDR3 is TGCAGTGCTAGAGCCCAGGGGCGGTCTAACTATGGCTACACCTTC.

Here the CDR3 reads CASSFRGTSGNTGELFF. The DNA of the CDR3 is TGTGCCAGCAGCTTCCGGGGGACTAGCGGGAACACCGGGGAGCTGTTTTTT. The rearrangement joins TRBV7-2 to TRBJ2-2; 11 bases line up with TRBD2. Germline assignment: CDR1 SGHTA and CDR2 FQGNSA. V lost 3 bases to trimming and J lost 1 base; unmatched junction nucleotides: 4. The CDR3 has 17 residues.

The CDR3 region is CASSRQFKETQYF. CDR3 nucleotides: TGTGCCAGCAGCCGACAGTTTAAGGAGACCCAGTACTTC. The chain combines TRBV11-3 with TRBJ2-5; tentatively, D is TRBD1 (5 bases). V lost 5 bases and J lost 5, with 12 bases in between. Germline V gives CDR1 SGHNT, CDR2 YENEEA. The CDR3 totals 13 residues.

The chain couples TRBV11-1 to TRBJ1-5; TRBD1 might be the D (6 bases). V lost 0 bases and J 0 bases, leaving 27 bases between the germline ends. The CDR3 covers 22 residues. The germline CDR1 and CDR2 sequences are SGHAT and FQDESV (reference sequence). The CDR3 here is CASSLAGGLVGGRGYSNQPQHF. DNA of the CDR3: TGTGCCAGCAGCTTAGCAGGGGGTCTGGTTGGAGGTAGGGGTTATAGCAATCAGCCCCAGCATTTT.

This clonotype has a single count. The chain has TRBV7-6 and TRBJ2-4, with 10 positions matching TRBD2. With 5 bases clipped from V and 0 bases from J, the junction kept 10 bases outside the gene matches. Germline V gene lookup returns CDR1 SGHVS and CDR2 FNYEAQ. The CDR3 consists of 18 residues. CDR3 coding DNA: TGTGCCAGCAGCCCACCTCGGACTAGCGGTTTAGCCAAAAACATTCAGTACTTC. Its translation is CASSPPRTSGLAKNIQYF.

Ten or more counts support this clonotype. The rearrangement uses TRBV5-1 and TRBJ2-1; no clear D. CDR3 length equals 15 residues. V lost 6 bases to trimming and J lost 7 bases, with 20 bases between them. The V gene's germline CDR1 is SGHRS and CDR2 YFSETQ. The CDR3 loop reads CASNLGPLGPNEQFF. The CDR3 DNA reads TGCGCCAGCAACTTAGGGCCACTGGGCCCAAATGAGCAGTTCTTC.

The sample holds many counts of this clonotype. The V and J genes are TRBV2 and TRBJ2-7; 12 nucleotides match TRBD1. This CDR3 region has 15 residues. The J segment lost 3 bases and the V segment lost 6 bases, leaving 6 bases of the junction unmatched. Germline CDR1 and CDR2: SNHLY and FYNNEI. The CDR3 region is CASREGQGANYEQYF. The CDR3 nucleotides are TGTGCCAGCAGGGAGGGACAGGGGGCGAACTACGAGCAGTACTTC.

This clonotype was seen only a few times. The CDR3 here is CASSLGPQVKEYF. In DNA, the CDR3 is TGTGCCAGCAGCTTAGGCCCCCAGGTTAAAGAGTACTTC. V gene TRBV7-9 combines with J gene TRBJ2-7; D ambiguous. Germline CDR1 and CDR2: SEHNR and FQNEAQ (reference sequence). V was trimmed by 1 base and J by 11 bases, leaving 15 bases between them. CDR3 length: 13 residues.

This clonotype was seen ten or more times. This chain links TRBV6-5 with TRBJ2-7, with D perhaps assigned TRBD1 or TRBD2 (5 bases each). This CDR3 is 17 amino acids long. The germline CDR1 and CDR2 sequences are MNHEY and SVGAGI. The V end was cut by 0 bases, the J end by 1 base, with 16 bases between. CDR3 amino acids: CASSYSIWGSQSYEQYF. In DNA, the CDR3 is TGTGCCAGCAGTTACTCGATATGGGGGAGTCAATCCTACGAGCAGTACTTC.

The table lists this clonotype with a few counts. The CDR3 region is CASSIGTGTFYEQYF. The CDR3 nucleotides are TGCGCCAGCAGCATAGGGACAGGGACCTTCTACGAGCAGTACTTC. The chain carries TRBV5-1 and TRBJ2-7; 9 bases are a match to TRBD1. The CDR3 covers 15 residues. V trimming: 4 bases; J trimming: 3 bases; junction bases outside the gene matches: 8. Per germline, CDR1 SGHRS and CDR2 YFSETQ.